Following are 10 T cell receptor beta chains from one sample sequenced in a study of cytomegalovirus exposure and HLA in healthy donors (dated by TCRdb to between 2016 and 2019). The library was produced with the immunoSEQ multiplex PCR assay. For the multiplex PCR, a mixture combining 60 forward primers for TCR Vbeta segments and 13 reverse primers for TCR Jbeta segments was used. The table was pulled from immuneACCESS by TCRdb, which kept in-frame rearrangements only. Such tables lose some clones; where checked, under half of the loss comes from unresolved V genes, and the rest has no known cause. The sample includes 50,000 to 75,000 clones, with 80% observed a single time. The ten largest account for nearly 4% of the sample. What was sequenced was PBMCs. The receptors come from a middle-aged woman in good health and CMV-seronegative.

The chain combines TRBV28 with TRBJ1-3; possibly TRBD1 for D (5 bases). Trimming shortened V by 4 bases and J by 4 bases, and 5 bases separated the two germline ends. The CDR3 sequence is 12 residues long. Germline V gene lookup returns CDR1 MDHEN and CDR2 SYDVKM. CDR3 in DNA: TGTGCCAGCAGTTACAGGGGAAACACCATATATTTT. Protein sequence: CASSYRGNTIYF.

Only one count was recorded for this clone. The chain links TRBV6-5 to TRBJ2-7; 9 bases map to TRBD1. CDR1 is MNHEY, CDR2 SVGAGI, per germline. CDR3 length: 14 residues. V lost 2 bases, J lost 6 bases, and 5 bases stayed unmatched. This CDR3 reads CASSYETGGFEQYF. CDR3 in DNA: TGTGCCAGCAGTTACGAGACAGGGGGATTCGAGCAGTACTTC.

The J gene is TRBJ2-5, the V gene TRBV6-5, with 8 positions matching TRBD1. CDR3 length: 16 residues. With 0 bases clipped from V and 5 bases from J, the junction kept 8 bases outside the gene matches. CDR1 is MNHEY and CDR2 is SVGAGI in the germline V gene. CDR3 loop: CASSYSFGQGRETQYF. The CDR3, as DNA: TGTGCCAGCAGTTACTCGTTCGGACAGGGTAGGGAGACCCAGTACTTC.

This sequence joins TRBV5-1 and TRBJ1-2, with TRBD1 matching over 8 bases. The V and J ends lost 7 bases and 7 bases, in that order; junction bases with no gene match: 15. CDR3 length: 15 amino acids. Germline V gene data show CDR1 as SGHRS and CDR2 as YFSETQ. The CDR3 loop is CASAWGQVKARGYTF. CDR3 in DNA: TGCGCCAGCGCTTGGGGACAGGTAAAGGCTCGTGGCTACACCTTC.

In DNA, the CDR3 is TGTGCCAGCAGGCCCGCGGGGGGGAACACCGGGGAGCTGTTTTTT. Its protein is CASRPAGGNTGELFF. The J gene is TRBJ2-2, the V gene TRBV28, with 8 bases lining up with TRBD2. The length of the CDR3 is 15 residues. Germline assignment: CDR1 MDHEN and CDR2 SYDVKM. Germline trimming cut 6 bases from V and 1 base from J; bases unmatched to any gene: 4. The full variable domain, rest sourced from reference TRBV28 and TRBJ2-2, is DVKVTQSSRYLVKRTGEKVFLECVQDMDHENMFWYRQDPGLGLRLIYFSYDVKMKEKGDIPEGYSVSREKKERFSLILESASTNQTSMYLCASRPAGGNTGELFFGEGSRLTVL.

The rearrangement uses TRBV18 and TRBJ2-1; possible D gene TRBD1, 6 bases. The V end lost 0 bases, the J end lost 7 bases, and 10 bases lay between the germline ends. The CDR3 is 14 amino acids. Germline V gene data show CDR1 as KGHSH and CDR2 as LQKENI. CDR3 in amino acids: CASSPPAGANEQFF. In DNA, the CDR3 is TGTGCCAGCTCACCACCGGCAGGGGCTAATGAGCAGTTCTTC. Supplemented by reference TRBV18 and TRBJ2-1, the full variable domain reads NAGVMQNPRHLVRRRGQEARLRCSPMKGHSHVYWYRQLPEEGLKFMVYLQKENIIDESGMPKERFSAEFPKEGPSILRIQQVVRGDSAAYFCASSPPAGANEQFFGPGTRLTVL.

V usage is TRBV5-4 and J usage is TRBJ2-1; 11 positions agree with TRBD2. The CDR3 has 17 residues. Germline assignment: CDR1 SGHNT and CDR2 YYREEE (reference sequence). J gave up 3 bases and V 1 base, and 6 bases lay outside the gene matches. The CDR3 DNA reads TGTGCCAGCAGCTTGACTCTAGCGGGGGGCTTCTACAATGAGCAGTTCTTC. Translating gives CASSLTLAGGFYNEQFF.

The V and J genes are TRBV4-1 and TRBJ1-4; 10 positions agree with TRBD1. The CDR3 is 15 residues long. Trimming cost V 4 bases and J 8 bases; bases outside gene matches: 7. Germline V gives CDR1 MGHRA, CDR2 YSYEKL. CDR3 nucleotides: TGCGCCAGCAGCCTAGGGACAGGGGAGAACGAAAAACTGTTTTTT. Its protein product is CASSLGTGENEKLFF.

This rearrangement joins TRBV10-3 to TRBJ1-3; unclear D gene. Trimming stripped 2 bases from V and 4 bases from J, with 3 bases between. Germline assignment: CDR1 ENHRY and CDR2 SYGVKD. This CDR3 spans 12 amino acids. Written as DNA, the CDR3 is TGTGCCATCAGTGAGACAGGAAACACCATATATTTT. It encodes CAISETGNTIYF.

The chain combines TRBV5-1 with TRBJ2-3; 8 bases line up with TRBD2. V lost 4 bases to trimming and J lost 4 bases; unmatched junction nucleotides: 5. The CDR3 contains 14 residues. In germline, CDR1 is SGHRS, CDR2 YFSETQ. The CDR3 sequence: CASSSGSGADTQYF. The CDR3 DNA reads TGCGCCAGCAGCAGCGGGAGCGGGGCAGATACGCAGTATTTT.